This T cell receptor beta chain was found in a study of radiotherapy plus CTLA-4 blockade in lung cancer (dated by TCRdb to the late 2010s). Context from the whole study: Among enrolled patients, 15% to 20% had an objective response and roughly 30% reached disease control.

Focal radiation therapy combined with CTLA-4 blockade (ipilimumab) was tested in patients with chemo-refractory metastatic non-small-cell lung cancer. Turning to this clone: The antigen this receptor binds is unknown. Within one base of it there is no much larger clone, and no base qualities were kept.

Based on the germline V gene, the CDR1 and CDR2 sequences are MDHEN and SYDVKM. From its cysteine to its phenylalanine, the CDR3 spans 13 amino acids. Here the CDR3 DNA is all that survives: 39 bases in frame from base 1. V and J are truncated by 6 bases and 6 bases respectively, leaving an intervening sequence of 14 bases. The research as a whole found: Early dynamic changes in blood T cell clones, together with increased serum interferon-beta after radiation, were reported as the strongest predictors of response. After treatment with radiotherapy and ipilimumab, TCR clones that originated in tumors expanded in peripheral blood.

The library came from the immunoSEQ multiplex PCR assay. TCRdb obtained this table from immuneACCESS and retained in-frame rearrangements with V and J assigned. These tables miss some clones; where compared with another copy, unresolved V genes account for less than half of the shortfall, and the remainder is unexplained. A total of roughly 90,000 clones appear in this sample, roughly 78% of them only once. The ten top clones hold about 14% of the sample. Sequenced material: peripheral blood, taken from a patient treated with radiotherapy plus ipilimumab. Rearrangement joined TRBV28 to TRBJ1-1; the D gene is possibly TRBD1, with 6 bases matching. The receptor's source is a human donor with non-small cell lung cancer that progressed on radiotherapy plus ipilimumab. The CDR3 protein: CASSRQGQPEAFF. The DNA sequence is TGTGCCAGCAGCCGCCAGGGACAACCTGAAGCTTTCTTT.